This TCR beta chain was recovered during a study of T-cell reconstitution after alpha-beta-depleted transplantation in children. Notes on the study in general: Recipient T cells and thymic progenitors that survived gave rise to the high TCRbeta diversity observed at day 60 in some patients.

Unique molecular identifiers were incorporated during preparation of the TCRbeta library. A single record per CDR3 protein comes from TCRdb applying MiXCR to the PCR reads. The repertoire includes almost 600,000 distinct CDR3 sequences, roughly a quarter of them detected once, and just over 35% sits in the top ten. The germline V and J ends were trimmed by 5 bases and 10 bases, with 18 bases remaining between them. The CDR3 is 14 amino acids. The sample holds a few counts of this clonotype. Its antigen is currently unknown. The sample here was PBMCs, taken before TCRalphabeta/CD19-depleted stem cell transplant. The TCR was taken from a boy under two years old with Wiskott-Aldrich syndrome, due to receive a stem cell transplant. This chain joins TRBV12-3 or TRBV12-4 and TRBJ2-1; either TRBD1 or TRBD2 may fit D (7 bases each). Here the CDR3 DNA reads TGTGCCAGCAGTCCCCACAGGGGAGGGGGAGAGCAGTTCTTC. Encoded protein: CASSPHRGGGEQFF.